A single sample gave rise to the 9 T cell receptor beta chains below, sequenced in a study of identical twins. TCRdb independently ran MiXCR on the 5' RACE reads; one entry per CDR3 protein. The table lists some 200,000 distinct CDR3 sequences, 6.5% to 8.5% of them singletons. The sample also formed part of further work on yellow fever vaccine responses in identical twins.

The specimen sequenced was memory (CD45RO+) T cells sorted from blood. The origin of the receptors is a woman aged 18-29 years in good health.

The chain employs TRBV29-1 and TRBJ2-7; TRBD2 is a possible D gene (6 bases). Between the trimmed V and J ends, which lost 4 bases and 4 bases, there was a span of 17 bases. The CDR3 is 14 amino acids. Germline CDR1 is SQVTM and CDR2 is ANQGSEA. The DNA of the CDR3 is TGCAGCGTTGCAACCGGGACTTTACGTTACGAGCAGTACTTC. The encoded protein is CSVATGTLRYEQYF.

This clonotype was counted many times. The chain carries TRBV20-1 and TRBJ2-7; 8 nucleotides line up with TRBD2. The germline V gene has CDR1 DFQATT and CDR2 SNEGSKA (reference sequence). V gave up 6 bases and J gave up 5 bases; unmatched junction bases: 9. This CDR3 comprises 13 residues. The CDR3 DNA reads as TGCAGTGCCGACCCGGCGGGAGGTCACGAGCAGTACTTC. Encoded protein: CSADPAGGHEQYF.

This clonotype was seen many times. The chain couples TRBV3-1 to TRBJ1-1; D unresolved. The CDR3 runs 15 residues. In germline, CDR1 is LGHDT, CDR2 YNNKEL (reference sequence). The V and J ends lost 1 base and 3 bases respectively, with 12 bases between them. The CDR3 DNA reads as TGTGCCAGCAGCCAAGTCAGGCCCGGGGACACTGAAGCTTTCTTT. It codes for CASSQVRPGDTEAFF.

This clonotype came up a few times. The chain employs TRBV6-6 and TRBJ2-2; D is possibly TRBD1 (6 bases). The CDR3 is 13 amino acids. V was shortened by 7 bases and J by 4 bases, with 10 bases between the two germline ends. Germline CDR1 MNHNY, CDR2 SVGAGI (reference sequence). In DNA, the CDR3 is TGTGCCAGCAAGGACAGCCTCACCGGGGAGCTGTTTTTT. This encodes CASKDSLTGELFF.

The sample holds many counts of this clonotype. The genes are TRBV5-6 and TRBJ2-3; 8 bases are a match to TRBD2. The CDR3 loop spans 17 amino acids. Looked up from germline, CDR1 is SGHDT and CDR2 is YYEEEE. V lost 2 bases and J lost 0; bases outside the gene matches: 8. The CDR3 loop is CASSFPLAGRSTDTQYF. The CDR3 region has the DNA TGTGCCAGCAGCTTCCCTTTAGCGGGGAGAAGCACAGATACGCAGTATTTT.

The J gene is TRBJ2-4, the V gene TRBV2; D is perhaps TRBD2 (5 bases). Deletions cut 2 bases from V and 2 bases from J, with 10 bases between. This CDR3 is 15 amino acids long. The germline V gene encodes CDR1 SNHLY and CDR2 FYNNEI. CDR3 nucleotides: TGTGCCAGCAGTGAAATGGGGAGATCCAAAAACATTCAGTACTTC. Its protein product is CASSEMGRSKNIQYF.

This clonotype was picked up many times. The chain employs TRBV7-2 and TRBJ2-2; 8 nucleotides match TRBD2. The CDR3 spans 16 residues. Germline V gives CDR1 SGHTA, CDR2 FQGNSA. The V segment lost 7 bases and the J segment 7 bases; nucleotides outside the gene matches: 14. CDR3 nucleotides: TGTGCCAGCAACTTTCCAAGCGGGAGAAGGGGCGGGGAGCTGTTTTTT. Translation gives CASNFPSGRRGGELFF.

The table lists this clonotype with a few counts. This rearrangement joins TRBV6-1 to TRBJ2-1; perhaps TRBD2 as D (6 bases). CDR1 is MNHNS and CDR2 is SASEGT in the germline V gene. The CDR3 extends over 16 amino acids. The ends were cut back, 5 bases at V and 2 bases at J, with 16 bases in the middle. The CDR3 region is CASSTLRRGTYNEQFF. In nucleotides, the CDR3 is TGTGCCAGCAGTACCCTTCGGCGGGGTACCTACAATGAGCAGTTCTTC.

This clonotype was observed a few times. The rearrangement links TRBV20-1 to TRBJ1-2; 7 nucleotides line up with TRBD1. Germline-derived CDR1 and CDR2 are DFQATT and SNEGSKA (reference sequence). The CDR3 spans 14 residues. The J segment lost 3 bases and the V segment lost 6 bases, leaving 10 bases of the junction unmatched. In nucleotides, the CDR3 is TGCAGTGCCGTAATACAGGGGTTGGACTATGGCTACACCTTC. Amino acid sequence: CSAVIQGLDYGYTF.